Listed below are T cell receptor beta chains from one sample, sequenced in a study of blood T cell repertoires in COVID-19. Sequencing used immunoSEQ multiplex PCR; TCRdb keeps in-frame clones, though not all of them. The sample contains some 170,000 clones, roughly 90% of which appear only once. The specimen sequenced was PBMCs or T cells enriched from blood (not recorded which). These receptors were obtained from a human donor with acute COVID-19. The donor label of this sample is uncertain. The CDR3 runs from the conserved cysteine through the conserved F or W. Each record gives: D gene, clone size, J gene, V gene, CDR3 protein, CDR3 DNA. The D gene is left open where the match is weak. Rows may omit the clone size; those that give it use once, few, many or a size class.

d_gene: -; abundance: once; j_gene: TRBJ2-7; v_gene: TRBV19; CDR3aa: CASSIGGQGTYEQYF; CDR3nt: TGTGCCAGTAGTATAGGGGGGCAGGGGACCTACGAGCAGTACTTC
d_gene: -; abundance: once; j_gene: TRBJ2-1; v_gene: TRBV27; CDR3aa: CASSFEFSQVNEQFF; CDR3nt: TGTGCCAGCAGTTTCGAGTTCTCCCAGGTCAATGAGCAGTTCTTC
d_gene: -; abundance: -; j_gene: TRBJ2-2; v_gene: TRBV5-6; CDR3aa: CASSSFHTGELFF; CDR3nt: TGTGCCAGCAGCTCGTTTCACACCGGGGAGCTGTTTTTT
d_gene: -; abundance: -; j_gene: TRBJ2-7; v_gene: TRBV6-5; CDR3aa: CASRRDSYEQYF; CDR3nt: TGTGCCAGCAGGCGGGACAGTTACGAGCAGTACTTC
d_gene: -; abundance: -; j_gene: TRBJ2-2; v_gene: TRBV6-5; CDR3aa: CASSRLRQTGELFF; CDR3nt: TGTGCCAGCAGCCGCCTCAGACAGACCGGGGAGCTGTTTTTT
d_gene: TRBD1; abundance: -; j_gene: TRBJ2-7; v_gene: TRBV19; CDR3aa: CASSRGDSYEQYF; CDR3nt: TGTGCCAGTAGTAGAGGGGACAGCTACGAGCAGTACTTC
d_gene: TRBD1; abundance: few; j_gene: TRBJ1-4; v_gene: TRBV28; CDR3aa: CASSPPGQGGEKLFF; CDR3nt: TGTGCCAGCAGCCCGCCGGGACAGGGAGGAGAAAAACTGTTTTTT
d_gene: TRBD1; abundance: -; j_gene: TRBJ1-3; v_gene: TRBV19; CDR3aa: CASSAQGGNTIYF; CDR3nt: TGTGCCAGTAGTGCACAGGGGGGAAACACCATATATTTT
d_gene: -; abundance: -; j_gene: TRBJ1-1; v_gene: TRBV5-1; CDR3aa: CASSLALTRGTEAFF; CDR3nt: TGCGCCAGCAGCTTGGCCCTCACCAGGGGAACTGAAGCTTTCTTT
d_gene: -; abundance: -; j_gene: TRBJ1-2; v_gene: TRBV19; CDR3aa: CASTPLDLNYGYTF; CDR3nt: TGTGCCAGTACCCCTTTGGACTTAAACTATGGCTACACCTTC
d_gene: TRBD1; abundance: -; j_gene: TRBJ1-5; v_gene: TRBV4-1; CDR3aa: CASSQDGQGDQPQHF; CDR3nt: TGCGCCAGCAGCCAAGATGGACAGGGAGATCAGCCCCAGCATTTT
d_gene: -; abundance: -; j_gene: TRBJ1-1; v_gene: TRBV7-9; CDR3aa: CASSPEVEAFF; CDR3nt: TGTGCCAGCAGCCCGGAGGTTGAAGCTTTCTTT
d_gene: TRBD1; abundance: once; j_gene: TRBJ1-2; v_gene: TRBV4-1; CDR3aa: CASSRGQGGYGYTF; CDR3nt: TGCGCCAGCAGCCGGGGACAGGGCGGCTATGGCTACACCTTC
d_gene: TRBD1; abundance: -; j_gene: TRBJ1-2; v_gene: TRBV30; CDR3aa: CAWSPGTGGYTF; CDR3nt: TGTGCCTGGAGTCCTGGGACAGGGGGCTACACCTTC
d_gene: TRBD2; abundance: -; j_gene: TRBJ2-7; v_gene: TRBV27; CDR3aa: CASSFAGEAYEQYF; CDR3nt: TGTGCCAGCAGTTTCGCGGGGGAAGCCTACGAGCAGTACTTC
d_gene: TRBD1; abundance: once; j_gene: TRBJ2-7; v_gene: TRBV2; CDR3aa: CASRTGGYEQYF; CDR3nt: TGTGCCAGCAGGACAGGGGGTTACGAGCAGTACTTC
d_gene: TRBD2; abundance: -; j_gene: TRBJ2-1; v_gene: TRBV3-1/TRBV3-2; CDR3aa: CASSHRLAGNEQFF; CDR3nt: TGTGCCAGCAGCCACCGACTAGCGGGCAATGAGCAGTTCTTC
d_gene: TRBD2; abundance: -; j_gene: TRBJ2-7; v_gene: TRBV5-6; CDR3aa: CASSLWLAGPTYEQYF; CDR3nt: TGTGCCAGCAGCTTGTGGCTAGCGGGGCCGACCTACGAGCAGTACTTC
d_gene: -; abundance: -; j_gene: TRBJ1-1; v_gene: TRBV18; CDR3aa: CASSPAGLPNTEAFF; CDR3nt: TGTGCCAGCTCACCAGCGGGCTTACCGAACACTGAAGCTTTCTTT
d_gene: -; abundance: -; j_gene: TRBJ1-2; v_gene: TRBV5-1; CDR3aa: CASSLGTSWGYTF; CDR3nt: TGCGCCAGCAGCTTGGGGACTTCTTGGGGCTACACCTTC
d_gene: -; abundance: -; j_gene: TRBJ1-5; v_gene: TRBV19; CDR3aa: CASSSPQNQPQHF; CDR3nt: TGTGCCAGTAGTTCCCCTCAGAATCAGCCCCAGCATTTT
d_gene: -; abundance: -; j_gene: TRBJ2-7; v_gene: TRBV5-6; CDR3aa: CASSLSTTYEQYF; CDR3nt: TGTGCCAGCAGCTTGAGCACCACCTACGAGCAGTACTTC
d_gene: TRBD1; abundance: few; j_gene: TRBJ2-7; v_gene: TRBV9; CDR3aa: CASSVAGTGIYEQYF; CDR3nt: TGTGCCAGCAGCGTTGCAGGGACAGGGATTTACGAGCAGTACTTC
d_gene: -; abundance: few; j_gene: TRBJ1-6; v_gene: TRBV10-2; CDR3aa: CASSGTGSPLHF; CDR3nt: TGCGCCAGCAGTGGGACGGGGTCACCCCTCCACTTT
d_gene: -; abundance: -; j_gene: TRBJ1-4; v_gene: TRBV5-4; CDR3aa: CASSWDTANEKLFF; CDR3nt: TGTGCCAGCAGCTGGGACACAGCTAATGAAAAACTGTTTTTT
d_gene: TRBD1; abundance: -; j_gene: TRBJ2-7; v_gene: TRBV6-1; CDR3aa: CASSETRVGTGFPYEQYF; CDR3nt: TGTGCCAGCAGTGAGACGCGGGTCGGGACAGGATTTCCCTACGAGCAGTACTTC
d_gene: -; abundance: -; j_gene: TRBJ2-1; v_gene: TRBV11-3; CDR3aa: CASSLEGRNEQFF; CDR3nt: TGTGCCAGCAGCTTAGAGGGCAGGAATGAGCAGTTCTTC
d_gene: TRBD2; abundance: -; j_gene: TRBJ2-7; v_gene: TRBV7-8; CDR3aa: CASSPGLAGGNRDEQYF; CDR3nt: TGTGCCAGCAGCCCGGGACTAGCGGGGGGGAATCGGGACGAGCAGTACTTC
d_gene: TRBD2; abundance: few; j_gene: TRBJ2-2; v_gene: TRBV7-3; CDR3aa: CASSLSSGKNTGELFF; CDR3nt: TGTGCCAGCAGCTTGTCTAGCGGGAAGAACACCGGGGAGCTGTTTTTT
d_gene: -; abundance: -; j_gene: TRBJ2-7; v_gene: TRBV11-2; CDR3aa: CASSLSQAIPYEQYF; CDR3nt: TGTGCCAGCAGCTTATCCCAGGCGATACCCTACGAGCAGTACTTC
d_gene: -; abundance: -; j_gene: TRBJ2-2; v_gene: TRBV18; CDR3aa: CASSRIGPGINTGELFF; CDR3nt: TGTGCCAGCTCCCGCATAGGACCAGGGATTAACACCGGGGAGCTGTTTTTT
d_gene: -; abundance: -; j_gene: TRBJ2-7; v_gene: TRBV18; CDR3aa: CASSPGDSYSYEQYF; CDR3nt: TGTGCCAGCTCACCGGGTGACAGTTACTCCTACGAGCAGTACTTC
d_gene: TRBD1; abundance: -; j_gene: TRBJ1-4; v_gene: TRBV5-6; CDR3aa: CASSPQDRNEKLFF; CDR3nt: TGTGCCAGCAGCCCTCAGGACAGGAATGAAAAACTGTTTTTT
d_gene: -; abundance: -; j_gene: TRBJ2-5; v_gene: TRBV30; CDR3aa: CAWSEGVEETQYF; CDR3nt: TGTGCCTGGAGTGAGGGGGTCGAAGAGACCCAGTACTTC
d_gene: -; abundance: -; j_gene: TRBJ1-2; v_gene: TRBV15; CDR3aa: CATSSEGRGRDYGYTF; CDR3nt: TGTGCCACCAGCAGTGAGGGGCGGGGACGGGACTATGGCTACACCTTC
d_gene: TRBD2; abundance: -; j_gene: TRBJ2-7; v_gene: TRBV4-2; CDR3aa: CASSQEGRGVLSEQYF; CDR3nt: TGTGCCAGCAGCCAAGAGGGGCGGGGGGTCCTAAGCGAGCAGTACTTC
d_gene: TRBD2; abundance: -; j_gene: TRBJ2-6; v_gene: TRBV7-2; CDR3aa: CASSLALAGGSGGANVLTF; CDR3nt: TGTGCCAGCAGCTTAGCCCTAGCGGGGGGGTCAGGTGGGGCCAACGTCCTGACTTTC
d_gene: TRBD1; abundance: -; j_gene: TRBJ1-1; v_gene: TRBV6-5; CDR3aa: CASTPTGGNTEAFF; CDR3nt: TGTGCCAGCACCCCGACAGGGGGGAACACTGAAGCTTTCTTT
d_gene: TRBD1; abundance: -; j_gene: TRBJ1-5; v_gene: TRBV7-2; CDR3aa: CASSRDRGVNQPQHF; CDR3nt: TGTGCCAGCAGTCGGGACAGGGGGGTCAATCAGCCCCAGCATTTT
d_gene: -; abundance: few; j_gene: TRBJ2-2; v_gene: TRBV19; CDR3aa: CASRGQTNTGELFF; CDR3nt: TGTGCCTCTAGAGGGCAGACGAACACCGGGGAGCTGTTTTTT
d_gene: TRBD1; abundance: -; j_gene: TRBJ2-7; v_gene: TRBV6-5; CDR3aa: CASSPGQAGTYEQYF; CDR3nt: TGTGCCAGCAGCCCAGGACAGGCCGGAACCTACGAGCAGTACTTC
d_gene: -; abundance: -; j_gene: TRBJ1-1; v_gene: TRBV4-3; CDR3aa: CASSRVGGPDEAFF; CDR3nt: TGCGCCAGCAGCCGGGTAGGAGGGCCTGACGAAGCTTTCTTT
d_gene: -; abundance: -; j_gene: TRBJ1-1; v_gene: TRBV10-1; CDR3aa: CASSESRDTEAFF; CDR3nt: TGCGCCAGCAGTGAGTCGAGGGACACTGAAGCTTTCTTT
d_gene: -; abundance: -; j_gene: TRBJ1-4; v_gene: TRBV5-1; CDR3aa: CASGNSQGSEKLFF; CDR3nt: TGCGCCAGCGGTAACTCACAGGGATCGGAAAAACTGTTTTTT
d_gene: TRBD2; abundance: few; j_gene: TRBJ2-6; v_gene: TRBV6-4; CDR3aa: CASSERGGSGANVLTF; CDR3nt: TGTGCCAGCAGTGAGCGGGGGGGCTCTGGGGCCAACGTCCTGACTTTC